These 9 T cell receptor beta chains originate from one sample sequenced in a study of response to subunit inactivated influenza vaccine. TCRdb passed the RT-PCR reads through MiXCR, listing each CDR3 protein once. The repertoire holds a few hundred thousand distinct CDR3 sequences, with about 20% as singletons. The sequencing used PBMCs from blood, collected 21 months after vaccination. These receptor sequences come from a man in his fifties or sixties who received an inactivated influenza vaccine.

This clonotype appeared a few times. The rearrangement links TRBV7-6 to TRBJ1-2; TRBD1 might be the D (6 bases). The CDR3 has 15 amino acids. Germline CDR1 and CDR2: SGHVS and FNYEAQ. Trimming removed 6 bases from V and 1 base from J, with 15 bases in between. The CDR3 region has the DNA TGTGCCAGCAGGCCGGCGGACAGCGGTAACTATGGCTACACCTTC. As protein: CASRPADSGNYGYTF.

The V gene is TRBV5-1, the J gene TRBJ2-7; weak D call: TRBD1 (5 bases). This CDR3 has 13 amino acids. The germline V gene encodes CDR1 SGHRS and CDR2 YFSETQ. Trimming removed 5 bases at V and 3 bases at J, with 12 bases between. This CDR3 is CASRLDTNYEQYF. The CDR3 bases are TGCGCCAGCAGGCTGGACACCAACTACGAGCAGTACTTC.

The chain carries TRBV15 and TRBJ2-1, with D unclear. Trimming pared 6 bases from V and 7 bases from J, leaving 10 bases between. This CDR3 contains 12 residues. Germline loops: CDR1 LNHNV, CDR2 YYDKDF (reference sequence). The DNA of the CDR3 is TGTGCCACCAGTAGTGGCTGGAATGAGCAGTTCTTC. It yields the protein CATSSGWNEQFF.

The chain carries TRBV12-3 or TRBV12-4 and TRBJ2-7; no firm D call. The CDR3 spans 13 residues. The V and J ends lost 3 bases and 0 bases respectively, with 6 bases between them. CDR3 nucleotides: TGTGCCAGCAGTTTTGCAGGCTCCTACGAGCAGTACTTC. Protein: CASSFAGSYEQYF.

The chain recombines TRBV4-2 with TRBJ2-5; TRBD2 aligns across 7 bases. CDR3 length: 19 residues. The J segment lost 6 bases and the V segment lost 0 bases, leaving 19 bases of the junction unmatched. Per germline, CDR1 LGHNA and CDR2 YNFKEQ. The CDR3 DNA sequence: TGTGCCAGCAGCCAAGATAAGACTAGCAGTCAACGGAGGTCGAAGACCCAGTACTTC. Translating it yields CASSQDKTSSQRRSKTQYF.

The rearrangement links TRBV28 to TRBJ1-5; 7 positions match TRBD1. The CDR3 length is 16 residues. V was clipped by 2 bases and J by 5 bases; unmatched bases: 9. Germline V gene sequence: CDR1 MDHEN, CDR2 SYDVKM. CDR3 residues: CASSLPGTDNYQPQHF. Here the CDR3 DNA reads TGTGCCAGCAGTTTACCCGGGACAGATAATTATCAGCCCCAGCATTTT.

Concerning this clonotype: One end of the junction fails to match germline, which may point to a read error. The chain combines TRBV29-1 with TRBJ1-1, with no clear D. Germline V gene sequence: CDR1 SQVTM, CDR2 ANQGSEA. The CDR3 runs to 10 residues. The CDR3, as DNA: TGCAGCGTTGGGTACACTGATGCTTTCTTT. Translated: CSVGYTDAFF. Filled out from reference TRBV29-1 and TRBJ1-1, the complete variable domain reads SAVISQKPSRDICQRGTSLTIQCQVDSQVTMMFWYRQQPGQSLTLIATANQGSEATYESGFVIDKFPISRPNLTFSTLTVSNMSPEDSSIYLCSVGYTDAFFGQGTRLTVV.

In its sample, this clonotype was seen a few times. This chain joins TRBV5-1 and TRBJ1-6, with 9 bases lining up with TRBD1. This CDR3 has 15 residues. The V gene end was trimmed by 4 bases and the J gene end by 8 bases; junction bases not matched to a gene: 7. CDR1 is SGHRS, CDR2 YFSETQ, per germline. CDR3 bases: TGCGCCAGCAGCCCCGCGACAGGGGGAGATTCACCCCTCCACTTT. Its protein product is CASSPATGGDSPLHF.

This clonotype was counted between two and nine times. The chain employs TRBV6-1 and TRBJ2-6; 7 positions agree with TRBD1. The ends lost 8 bases at V and 0 bases at J; junction bases unmatched: 7. Germline V gene sequence: CDR1 MNHNS, CDR2 SASEGT. The CDR3 length is 16 residues. The CDR3 reads CASGDRLISGANVLTF. The CDR3, as DNA: TGTGCCAGCGGGGACAGACTAATCTCTGGGGCCAACGTCCTGACTTTC.